This T cell receptor beta chain was recorded in a study of post-analysis software for immune sequencing data. Across the study: The disease courses spanned relapsing-remitting, secondary progressive and progressive-relapsing forms of multiple sclerosis.

TCR beta cDNA libraries had unique molecular identifiers. TCRdb used MiXCR to reprocess the PCR reads, holding one entry per CDR3 protein. The sample shows roughly 800,000 distinct CDR3 sequences, roughly half of them seen only once. The study's findings and limits: Significantly lower normalized Chao1 diversity was seen in multiple sclerosis patients than in controls. TRBV segments more frequent in patients than in controls numbered roughly 5 and included TRBV5-6, TRBV5-1 and TRBV20-1.

This clonotype appeared once. The antigen is unknown. One end of the junction fails to match germline, which may point to a read error. The V gene's germline CDR1 is SGHVS and CDR2 FQNEAQ. The CDR3 is 15 amino acids. Sequencing was carried out using blood. The sequence came from a girl aged 10-17 years with multiple sclerosis. The chain is built from TRBV7-8 and TRBJ1-2; tentative D call: TRBD1 (5 bases). In nucleotides, the CDR3 is TGTGCCAGCAGCTTAGCCGTACGGGGGATGTATGTCTACACCTTC. Protein: CASSLAVRGMYVYTF.